Below are 16 T cell receptor beta chains sequenced from a single sample in a study of T cells in Graves' hyperthyroidism and ophthalmopathy. Researchers amplified the TCR beta CDR3 regions from RNA transcripts. RT-PCR in the first round (using the HTBI primer set) targeted the TCR CDR3. TCRdb reprocessed the multiplex PCR reads via MiXCR and lists one record per CDR3 protein. The sample consists of nearly 600,000 distinct CDR3 sequences, 14% of them appearing once. Sequenced: blood. The receptors originated from a woman aged 18-29 years with Graves' ophthalmopathy.

This clonotype was observed many times. The chain joins TRBV20-1 to TRBJ2-7; either TRBD1 or TRBD2 may supply D (5 bases each). V was cut by 7 bases and J by 3 bases, with 16 bases left in between. CDR3 size: 13 residues. The V gene's germline CDR1 is DFQATT and CDR2 SNEGSKA (reference sequence). The CDR3 coding sequence is TGCAGTGTCGACGGGACGTTATTCTACGAGCAGTACTTC. Translating it yields CSVDGTLFYEQYF.

This clonotype turned up a few times. An end of the junction does not agree with germline; a read error may underlie this. This rearrangement joins TRBV5-1 to TRBJ1-2; D is uncertain. Germline V gene data show CDR1 as SGHRS and CDR2 as YFSETQ. CDR3 size: 14 residues. The CDR3 protein is CASSLVSPTFGHTF. In nucleotides, the CDR3 is TGCGCCAGCAGCTTGGTGTCCCCAACGTTTGGCCACACCTTC. The full variable domain, its missing parts supplied by reference TRBV5-1 and TRBJ1-2, is KAGVTQTPRYLIKTRGQQVTLSCSPISGHRSVSWYQQTPGQGLQFLFEYFSETQRNKGNFPGRFSGRQFSNSRSEMNVSTLELGDSALYLCASSLVSPTFGHTFGSGTRLTVV.

The J gene is TRBJ1-2, the V gene TRBV7-8; D unresolved. The V end lost 1 base, the J end lost 5 bases, and 11 bases lay between the germline ends. CDR1 is SGHVS, CDR2 FQNEAQ, per germline. The CDR3 sequence is 14 residues long. The DNA for the CDR3 is TGTGCCAGCAGCTTAGGGGTCGCCTCATATGGCTACACCTTC. Translating gives CASSLGVASYGYTF.

On this clonotype: This may be a read error: a much more frequent sequence differs by one nucleotide. The chain links TRBV18 to TRBJ2-1, with D perhaps TRBD1 or TRBD2 (5 bases each). There are 14 residues in the CDR3. With 2 bases removed from V and 9 bases from J, the gap between germline ends came to 14 bases. The germline CDR1 and CDR2 sequences are KGHSH and LQKENI. The CDR3 nucleotides read TGTGCCAGCTCACCATCTCGGGGCCACAGTGAGCAGTTCTTC. This sequence encodes CASSPSRGHSEQFF.

A word on this clonotype: This may be a read error: a much more frequent sequence differs by one nucleotide. The chain carries TRBV12-3 or TRBV12-4 and TRBJ2-3; possibly TRBD1 for D (6 bases). The CDR3 covers 14 residues. The V and J ends lost 2 bases and 4 bases respectively, with 10 bases between them. The CDR3, as DNA: TGTGCCAGCAGTTTAAGTAGGGGGTCAGATACGCAGTATTTT. As protein: CASSLSRGSDTQYF.

The chain combines TRBV9 with TRBJ2-1, with D perhaps matching TRBD2 (6 bases). Germline V gene data show CDR1 as SGDLS and CDR2 as YYNGEE. Trimming took off 3 bases at V and 12 bases at J, with 10 bases between the two ends. This CDR3 has 11 amino acids. The CDR3 sequence is CASSGGRRQFF. CDR3 nucleotide sequence: TGTGCCAGCAGCGGGGGGAGGAGGCAGTTCTTC.

This clonotype has only one observation. The rearrangement uses TRBV28 and TRBJ1-5; D might be TRBD1 (6 bases). The CDR3 consists of 15 residues. Germline-derived CDR1 and CDR2 are MDHEN and SYDVKM. V lost 5 bases, J lost 2 bases, and 13 bases lay in between. CDR3 residues: CASSVTGSGNQPQHF. The CDR3 region has the DNA TGTGCCAGCAGTGTCACAGGGAGTGGCAATCAGCCCCAGCATTTT.

This clonotype was seen a handful of times. The chain joins TRBV4-1 to TRBJ1-3; D remains unclear. This CDR3 spans 16 amino acids. Trimming took off 2 bases at V and 0 bases at J, with 11 bases between the two ends. Germline values: CDR1 MGHRA, CDR2 YSYEKL. CDR3 coding DNA: TGCGCCAGCAGCCAAAATCCTATTGGCTCTGGAAACACCATATATTTT. As protein: CASSQNPIGSGNTIYF.

This clonotype has a count of ten or more. The J gene is TRBJ2-7, the V gene TRBV28; D may be TRBD2 (6 bases). Trimming stripped 5 bases from V and 3 bases from J, with 20 bases between. Germline V lookup: CDR1 MDHEN, CDR2 SYDVKM. This CDR3 is 16 amino acids long. CDR3 nucleotide sequence: TGTGCCAGCAGTCCGGGCCGCCTAGCGACCAACTACGAGCAGTACTTC. Its protein is CASSPGRLATNYEQYF.

This clonotype was found many times. The chain links TRBV9 to TRBJ1-1; the D is unclear. From germline, CDR1 is SGDLS and CDR2 YYNGEE. The CDR3 consists of 15 residues. V was cut by 4 bases and J by 1 base, with 14 bases left in between. The CDR3 DNA reads as TGTGCCAGCAGCCCCCGGAGGGTCTCGAACACTGAAGCTTTCTTT. This encodes CASSPRRVSNTEAFF.

The table lists this clonotype with many counts. CDR3 DNA sequence: TGTGCCAGCAGCCGCCCCCGACAGGGGGAGACCCAGTACTTC. It encodes CASSRPRQGETQYF. The genes are TRBV7-2 and TRBJ2-5; 8 nucleotides align to TRBD1. The V segment lost 5 bases and the J segment 5 bases; nucleotides outside the gene matches: 7. CDR3 length: 14 amino acids. From germline, CDR1 is SGHTA and CDR2 FQGNSA.

There are a few counts of this clonotype. The junction differs from germline at one of its ends, possibly a read error. The chain recombines TRBV11-2 with TRBJ2-1; 12 nucleotides align to TRBD2. The germline V gene has CDR1 SGHAT and CDR2 FQNNGV. This CDR3 contains 18 residues. Here the CDR3 DNA reads TGCGCCAGCAGCCAACCATGGACTAGCGGGGACCTTAGGAATGAGCAGTTCTTC. Amino acids: CASSQPWTSGDLRNEQFF.

The chain joins TRBV18 to TRBJ2-2, with TRBD1 matching over 8 bases. CDR1 KGHSH and CDR2 LQKENI come from the germline V gene. The J segment lost 3 bases and the V segment lost 1 base, leaving 4 bases of the junction unmatched. The length of the CDR3 is 16 residues. The DNA of the CDR3 is TGTGCCAGCTCACCACGACAGGGGATAGACACCGGGGAGCTGTTTTTT. This sequence encodes CASSPRQGIDTGELFF. The variable domain in full, with the rest retrieved from reference TRBV18 and TRBJ2-2, is NAGVMQNPRHLVRRRGQEARLRCSPMKGHSHVYWYRQLPEEGLKFMVYLQKENIIDESGMPKERFSAEFPKEGPSILRIQQVVRGDSAAYFCASSPRQGIDTGELFFGEGSRLTVL.

At least ten counts were recorded for this clonotype. The chain joins TRBV6-1 to TRBJ1-2; possibly TRBD1 for D (5 bases). V was clipped by 5 bases and J by 9 bases, with 13 bases between them. This CDR3 is 12 amino acids long. The germline CDR1 and CDR2 sequences are MNHNS and SASEGT. The CDR3 reads CASSTRQSSYTF. CDR3 nucleotide sequence: TGTGCCAGCAGTACACGACAGTCCAGCTACACCTTC.

The chain recombines TRBV5-8 with TRBJ2-5, with 7 bases that match TRBD1. The germline CDR1 and CDR2 sequences are SGHTS and YDEGEE. V shed 4 bases, J shed 0 bases, and the junction held 6 bases outside the gene matches. This CDR3 is 15 amino acids long. The CDR3 nucleotides read TGTGCCAGCAGCCCGACAGGGCTATACCAAGAGACCCAGTACTTC. It yields the protein CASSPTGLYQETQYF.

This clonotype was counted ten times or more. This chain uses TRBV29-1 with TRBJ2-7; no clear D. The ends were cut back, 3 bases at V and 3 bases at J, with 12 bases in the middle. Per the germline V gene, CDR1 is SQVTM and CDR2 is ANQGSEA. The CDR3 covers 13 residues. CDR3 coding DNA: TGCAGCGTTGATAGTGGTCAGAACTACGAGCAGTACTTC. It codes for CSVDSGQNYEQYF.